This record concerns one T cell receptor beta chain sequence. The data were taken from a study of T cell changes during pregnancy in multiple sclerosis. This table comes from immunoSEQ multiplex PCR, and its TCRdb copy is limited to in-frame clones, with some not included. The table has around 45,000 clones, approximately 90% seen once. With 3 bases clipped from V and 5 bases from J, the junction kept 8 bases outside the gene matches. Germline V gene sequence: CDR1 SGHAT, CDR2 FQNNGV. The length of the CDR3 is 16 residues. The chain links TRBV11-2 to TRBJ2-5; 11 bases are shared with TRBD2. This clonotype was obtained from a female donor with multiple sclerosis, enrolled in a pregnancy study. The sample was CD4+ T cells from peripheral blood mononuclear cells, taken in the third trimester of pregnancy. DNA of the CDR3: TGTGCCAGCAGCTTGGATAGCGGGAGGGCCCGGGAGACCCAGTACTTC. This codes for CASSLDSGRARETQYF. The complete variable domain, with remaining parts taken from reference TRBV11-2 and TRBJ2-5, reads EAGVAQSPRYKIIEKRQSVAFWCNPISGHATLYWYQQILGQGPKLLIQFQNNGVVDDSQLPKDRFSAERLKGVDSTLKIQPAKLEDSAVYLCASSLDSGRARETQYFGPGTRLLVL.